These T cell receptor beta chains were read from a single sample in a study of molecular identifiers for immune sequencing clone quantification. TCRdb passed the PCR reads through MiXCR, listing each CDR3 protein once. The sample includes about 300,000 distinct CDR3 sequences, about a fifth of them seen just once. Sequenced sample: naive CD8+ T cells from blood, with Jurkat cell RNA spiked in. The source of these receptors is a human donor in good health. Some libraries in this study had Jurkat cell RNA spiked in. Both conserved end residues are part of each CDR3. A D gene is named only where the DNA matches it firmly. Some rows mark clone size as missing; the rest say once, few, many or name a class of expanded clone.

many,TRBJ1-1,.,TRBV12-5,CASGLSGGTEAFF,TGTGCTAGTGGTTTGAGTGGGGGCACTGAAGCTTTCTTT
many,TRBJ1-5,TRBD1,TRBV5-6,CASSLDRAGQPQHF,TGTGCCAGCAGCCTAGACAGGGCTGGTCAGCCCCAGCATTTT
few,TRBJ2-5,.,TRBV27,CASSSGLGKESQYF,TGTGCCAGCAGTTCAGGGCTTGGTAAAGAGTCCCAGTACTTC
few,TRBJ2-5,TRBD2,TRBV11-2,CASSLEPGTSGQETQYF,TGTGCCAGCAGCTTAGAACCCGGGACTAGCGGCCAAGAGACCCAGTACTTC
.,TRBJ2-3,.,TRBV7-6,CASSLSSDTRYF,TGTGCCAGCAGCTTGAGTTCAGATACGCGGTATTTT
few,TRBJ2-3,TRBD1,TRBV7-9,CASSLSFRGPSTDTQYF,TGTGCCAGCAGCTTAAGTTTTAGGGGGCCTAGCACAGATACGCAGTATTTT
.,TRBJ1-1,TRBD1,TRBV12-3/TRBV12-4,CASSFQSGGAEAFF,TGTGCCAGCAGTTTCCAGTCAGGGGGGGCTGAAGCTTTCTTT
few,TRBJ2-5,.,TRBV12-3/TRBV12-4,CASSSTPTLAPGETQYF,TGTGCCAGCAGTTCCACCCCAACCCTGGCCCCGGGGGAGACCCAGTACTTC
many,TRBJ2-4,.,TRBV4-1,CASNPALGTGENIQYF,TGCGCCAGCAACCCCGCGTTAGGAACCGGGGAAAACATTCAGTACTTC
many,TRBJ2-2,.,TRBV4-3,CASSQDIGGFPGELFF,TGCGCCAGCAGCCAAGATATAGGGGGGTTTCCCGGGGAGCTGTTTTTT
many,TRBJ2-2,TRBD1,TRBV9,CASSSGQGGYTGELFF,TGTGCCAGCAGCTCGGGACAGGGGGGGTACACCGGGGAGCTGTTTTTT